One and the same sample provided the 10 T cell receptor beta chains below, sequenced in a study of blood T cells in healthy people across ages. Together with a sample-barcoded 5' primer, a J-beta primer mix was included in a second PCR lasting roughly 6 to 12 cycles. MiXCR, applied by TCRdb to the 5' RACE reads, yields one record per CDR3 protein. Among approximately 730,000 distinct CDR3 sequences, roughly 50% were seen once, and the ten largest hold about 38%. The source material was blood. The receptors come from an elderly man in good health.

This clonotype was seen a few times. The chain has TRBV5-1 and TRBJ2-7; D not certain. V lost 2 bases, J lost 2 bases, and 17 bases lay in between. Germline values: CDR1 SGHRS, CDR2 YFSETQ. The CDR3 runs 16 residues. The CDR3 DNA reads as TGCGCCAGCAGCTTCGGGCTCTTGGGAACCCCCTACGAGCAGTACTTC. Protein sequence: CASSFGLLGTPYEQYF.

This clonotype was observed a handful of times. The V call is TRBV7-2, the J call TRBJ2-3, with TRBD1 as a possible D gene (6 bases). CDR3 length: 11 residues. CDR1 and CDR2 (germline): SGHTA, FQGNSA. V was trimmed by 5 bases and J by 14 bases, leaving 14 bases between them. The CDR3, as DNA: TGTGCCAGCAGCGCGGACAGATACGCGTATTTT. It is translated as CASSADRYAYF.

The J gene is TRBJ2-4, the V gene TRBV28; 12 bases align to TRBD1. Unmatched junction bases numbered 15, after V lost 5 bases and J lost 13 bases. CDR1 is MDHEN, CDR2 SYDVKM, per germline. The length of the CDR3 is 16 residues. This chain's CDR3 is CASSLPGTGGSLEQYF. CDR3 bases: TGTGCCAGCAGTCTACCCGGGACAGGGGGCTCGTTGGAGCAGTACTTC.

The chain carries TRBV27 and TRBJ2-3, with TRBD2 matching over 8 bases. V shed 8 bases, J shed 14 bases, and the junction held 24 bases outside the gene matches. The CDR3 runs to 16 residues. CDR1 is MNHEY, CDR2 SMNVEV, per germline (reference sequence). CDR3: CASPSEIGRASRYAYF. Here the CDR3 DNA reads TGTGCCAGCCCTTCAGAGATCGGGAGGGCATCGAGATACGCGTATTTT.

The gene calls are TRBV9 and TRBJ2-1; 7 positions match TRBD2. The V gene's germline CDR1 is SGDLS and CDR2 YYNGEE. V dropped 3 bases and J dropped 2; count of bases not matched to a gene: 5. The CDR3 totals 15 residues. Written as DNA, the CDR3 is TGTGCCAGCAGCGCCCCAGCGGGACCCTACAATGAGCAGTTCTTC. Protein product: CASSAPAGPYNEQFF. Together with reference TRBV9 and TRBJ2-1, the CDR3 gives the full variable domain: DSGVTQTPKHLITATGQRVTLRCSPRSGDLSVYWYQQSLDQGLQFLIQYYNGEERAKGNILERFSAQQFPDLHSELNLSSLELGDSALYFCASSAPAGPYNEQFFGPGTRLTVL.

This clonotype showed up just a few times. The chain has TRBV28 and TRBJ1-2, with D perhaps TRBD1 (5 bases). In germline, CDR1 is MDHEN, CDR2 SYDVKM. The CDR3 length is 13 residues. Trimming removed 3 bases at V and 7 bases at J, with 12 bases between. The chain's CDR3 is CASSLTGPFGYTF. DNA of the CDR3: TGTGCCAGCAGTTTGACGGGGCCCTTTGGCTACACCTTC.

This rearrangement joins TRBV7-3 to TRBJ2-5; maybe TRBD1 (5 bases). This CDR3 contains 14 residues. CDR1 is SGHTA and CDR2 is FQGTGA in the germline V gene. Trimming removed 5 bases at V and 2 bases at J, with 12 bases between. The chain's CDR3 is CASSRMGPQETQYF. CDR3 DNA sequence: TGTGCCAGCAGCCGGATGGGGCCACAAGAGACCCAGTACTTC.

In the case of this clonotype: A much larger clone differs from this one at a single base, so this may be a read error. In DNA, the CDR3 is TGCGCCAGCAGCTTGACCGGAGGGCCCAATGAGCAGTTCTTC. Translating gives CASSLTGGPNEQFF. The chain joins TRBV5-1 to TRBJ2-1, with D perhaps TRBD2 (6 bases). CDR3 length: 14 residues. V was cut by 1 base and J by 6 bases, with 11 bases left in between. From germline, CDR1 is SGHRS and CDR2 YFSETQ.

V gene TRBV12-3 or TRBV12-4 combines with J gene TRBJ2-4; D is perhaps TRBD1 or TRBD2 (5 bases each). V was trimmed by 9 bases and J by 9 bases, leaving 18 bases between them. The CDR3 totals 13 residues. CDR3 sequence reads: CASQPPGTGIQYF. The CDR3 DNA reads as TGTGCCAGTCAGCCCCCGGGGACGGGCATTCAGTACTTC.

J is TRBJ1-1 and V is TRBV30; no firm D call. Germline V CDR1 and CDR2: GTSNPN, SVGIG (reference sequence). The CDR3 contains 13 residues. The germline V and J ends were trimmed by 0 bases and 0 bases, with 5 bases remaining between them. CDR3 sequence reads: CAWSVMVNTEAFF. The CDR3 region has the DNA TGTGCCTGGAGTGTAATGGTGAACACTGAAGCTTTCTTT.